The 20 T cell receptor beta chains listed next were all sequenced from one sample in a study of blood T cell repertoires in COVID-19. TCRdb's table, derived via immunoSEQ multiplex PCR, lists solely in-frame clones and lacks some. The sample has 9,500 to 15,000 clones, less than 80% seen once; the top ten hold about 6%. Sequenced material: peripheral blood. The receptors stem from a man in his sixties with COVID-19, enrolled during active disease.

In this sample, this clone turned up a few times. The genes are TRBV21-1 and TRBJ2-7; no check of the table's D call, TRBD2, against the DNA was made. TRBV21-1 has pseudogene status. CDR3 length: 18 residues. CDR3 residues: CASSKNVGWRGLSYEQYF. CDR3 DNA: TGTGCCAGCAGCAAAAATGTAGGTTGGCGGGGGCTCTCCTACGAGCAGTACTTC.

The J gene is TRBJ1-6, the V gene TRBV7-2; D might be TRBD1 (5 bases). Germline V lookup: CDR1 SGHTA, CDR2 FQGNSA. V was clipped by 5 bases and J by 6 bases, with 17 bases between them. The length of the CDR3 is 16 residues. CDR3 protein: CASSMWGERSNSPLHF. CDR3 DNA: TGTGCCAGCAGCATGTGGGGGGAAAGGAGTAATTCACCCCTCCACTTT.

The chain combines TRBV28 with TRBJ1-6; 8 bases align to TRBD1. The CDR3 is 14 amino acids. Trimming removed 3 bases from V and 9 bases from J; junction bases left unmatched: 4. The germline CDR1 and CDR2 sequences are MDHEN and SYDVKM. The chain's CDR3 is CASSFGQGASPLHF. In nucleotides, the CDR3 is TGTGCCAGCAGTTTCGGACAGGGAGCTTCACCCCTCCACTTT.

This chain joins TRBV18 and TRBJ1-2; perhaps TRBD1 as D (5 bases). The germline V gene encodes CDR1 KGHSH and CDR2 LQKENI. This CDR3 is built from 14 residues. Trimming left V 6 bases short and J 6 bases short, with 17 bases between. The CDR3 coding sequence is TGTGCCAGCTCCGTGGGGGGACGAGGCGATGGCTACACCTTC. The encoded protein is CASSVGGRGDGYTF.

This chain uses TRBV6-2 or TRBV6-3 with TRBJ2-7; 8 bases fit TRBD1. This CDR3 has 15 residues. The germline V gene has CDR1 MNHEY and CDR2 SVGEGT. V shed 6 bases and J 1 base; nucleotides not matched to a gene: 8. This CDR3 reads CASSLGQGRSYEQYV. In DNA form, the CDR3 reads TGTGCCAGCAGCCTCGGACAGGGAAGGTCCTACGAGCAGTACGTC.

CDR3 region: CAWDSGGSDDQPQHF. The DNA of the CDR3 is TGTGCCTGGGACTCGGGGGGCAGTGACGATCAGCCCCAGCATTTT. The chain links TRBV30 to TRBJ1-5, with D tentatively TRBD1 (6 bases). Trimming stripped 5 bases from V and 5 bases from J, with 19 bases between. The CDR3 length is 15 residues. Germline CDR1 is GTSNPN and CDR2 is SVGIG (reference sequence).

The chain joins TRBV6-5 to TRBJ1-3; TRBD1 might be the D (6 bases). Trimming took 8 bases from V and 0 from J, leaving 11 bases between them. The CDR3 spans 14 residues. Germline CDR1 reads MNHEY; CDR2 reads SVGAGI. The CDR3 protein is CASHTGYSGNTIYF. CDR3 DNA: TGTGCCAGCCACACAGGGTACTCTGGAAACACCATATATTTT.

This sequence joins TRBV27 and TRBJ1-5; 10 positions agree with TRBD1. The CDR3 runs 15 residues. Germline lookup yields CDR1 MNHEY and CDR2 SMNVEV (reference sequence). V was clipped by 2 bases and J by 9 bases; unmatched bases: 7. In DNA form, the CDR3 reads TGTGCCAGCAGTTTAGGGACAGGGGCCACTTGGCCCCAGCATTTT. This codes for CASSLGTGATWPQHF.

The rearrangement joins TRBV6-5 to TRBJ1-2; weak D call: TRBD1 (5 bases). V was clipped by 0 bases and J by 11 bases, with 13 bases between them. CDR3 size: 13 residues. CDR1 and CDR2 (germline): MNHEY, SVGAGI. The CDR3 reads CASSYSLGTQYTF. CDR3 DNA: TGTGCCAGCAGTTACTCGTTGGGGACTCAGTACACCTTC.

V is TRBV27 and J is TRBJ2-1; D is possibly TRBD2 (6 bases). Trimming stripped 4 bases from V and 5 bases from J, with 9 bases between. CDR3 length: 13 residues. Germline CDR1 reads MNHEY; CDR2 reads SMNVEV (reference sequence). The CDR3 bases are TGTGCCAGCAGTTCCGGGACTGACAATGAGCAGTTCTTC. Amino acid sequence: CASSSGTDNEQFF.

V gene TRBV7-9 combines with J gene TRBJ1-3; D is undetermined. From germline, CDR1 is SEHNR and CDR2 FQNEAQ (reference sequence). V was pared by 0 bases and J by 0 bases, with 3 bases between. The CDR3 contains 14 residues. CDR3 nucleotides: TGTGCCAGCAGCTTAGCCAGCTCTGGAAACACCATATATTTT. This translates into CASSLASSGNTIYF. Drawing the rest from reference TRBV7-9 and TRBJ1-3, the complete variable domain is DTGVSQNPRHKITKRGQNVTFRCDPISEHNRLYWYRQTLGQGPEFLTYFQNEAQLEKSRLLSDRFSAERPKGSFSTLEIQRTEQGDSAMYLCASSLASSGNTIYFGEGSWLTVV.

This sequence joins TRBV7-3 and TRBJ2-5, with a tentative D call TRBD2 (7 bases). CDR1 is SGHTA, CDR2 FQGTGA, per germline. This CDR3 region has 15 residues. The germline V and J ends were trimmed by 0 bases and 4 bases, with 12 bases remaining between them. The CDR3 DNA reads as TGTGCCAGCAGCTTAACGGGGGGGCGCGCAGAGACCCAGTACTTC. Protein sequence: CASSLTGGRAETQYF.

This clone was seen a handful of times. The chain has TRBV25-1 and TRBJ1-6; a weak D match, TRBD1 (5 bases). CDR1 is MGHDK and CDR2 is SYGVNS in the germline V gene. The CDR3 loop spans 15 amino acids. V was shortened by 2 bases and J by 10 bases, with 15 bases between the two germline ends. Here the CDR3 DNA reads TGTGCCAGCAGTGAACGGAGCTCAAGGGGATCACCCCTCCACTTT. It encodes CASSERSSRGSPLHF.

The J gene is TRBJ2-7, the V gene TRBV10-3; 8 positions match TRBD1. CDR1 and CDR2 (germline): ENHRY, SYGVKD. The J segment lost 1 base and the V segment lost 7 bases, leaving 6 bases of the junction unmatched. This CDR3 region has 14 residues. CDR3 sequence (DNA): TGTGCCATCACCCCCGGACAGGGTTCCTACGAGCAGTACTTC. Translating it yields CAITPGQGSYEQYF.

The CDR3 region is CASSPPGEREPQHF. The CDR3 DNA is TGTGCCAGCAGCCCCCCCGGGGAGAGGGAGCCCCAGCATTTT. The chain joins TRBV7-9 to TRBJ1-5, with D unresolved. From germline, CDR1 is SEHNR and CDR2 FQNEAQ (reference sequence). The CDR3 is 14 amino acids. Trimming left V 5 bases short and J 8 bases short, with 16 bases between.

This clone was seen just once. The CDR3 DNA sequence: TGTGCCACCAGTGATTCTAGGTTGGAGACCCAGTACTTC. This sequence encodes CATSDSRLETQYF. This chain uses TRBV24-1 with TRBJ2-5; no clear D gene. Trimming took 2 bases from V and 5 from J, leaving 8 bases between them. CDR1 and CDR2 from the germline V gene are KGHDR and SFDVKD. The length of the CDR3 is 13 residues.

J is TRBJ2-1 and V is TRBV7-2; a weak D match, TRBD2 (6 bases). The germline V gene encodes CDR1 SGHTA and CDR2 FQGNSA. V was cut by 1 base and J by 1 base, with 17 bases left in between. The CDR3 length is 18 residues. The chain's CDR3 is CASSLEVTRTLSYNEQFF. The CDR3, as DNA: TGTGCCAGCAGCTTAGAGGTGACTAGGACCTTGTCCTACAATGAGCAGTTCTTC.

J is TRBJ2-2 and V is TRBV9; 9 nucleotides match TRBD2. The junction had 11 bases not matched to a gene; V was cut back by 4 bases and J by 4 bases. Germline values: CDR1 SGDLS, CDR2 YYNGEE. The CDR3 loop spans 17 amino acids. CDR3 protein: CASSSYWTSASTGELFF. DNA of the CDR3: TGTGCCAGCAGCTCTTACTGGACTAGCGCGAGCACCGGGGAGCTGTTTTTT.

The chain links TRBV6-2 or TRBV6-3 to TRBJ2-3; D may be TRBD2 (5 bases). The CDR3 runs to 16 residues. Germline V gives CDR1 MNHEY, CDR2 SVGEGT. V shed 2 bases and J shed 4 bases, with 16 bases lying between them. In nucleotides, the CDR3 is TGTGCCAGCAGTTACGAAGCGGCTGCGGGCCCAGATACGCAGTATTTT. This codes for CASSYEAAAGPDTQYF.

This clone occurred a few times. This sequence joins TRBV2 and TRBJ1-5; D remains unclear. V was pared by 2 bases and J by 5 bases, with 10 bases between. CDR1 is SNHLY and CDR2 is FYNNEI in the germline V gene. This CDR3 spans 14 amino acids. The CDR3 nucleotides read TGTGCCAGCAGTGAAATGACGGAGGATCAGCCCCAGCATTTT. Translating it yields CASSEMTEDQPQHF.